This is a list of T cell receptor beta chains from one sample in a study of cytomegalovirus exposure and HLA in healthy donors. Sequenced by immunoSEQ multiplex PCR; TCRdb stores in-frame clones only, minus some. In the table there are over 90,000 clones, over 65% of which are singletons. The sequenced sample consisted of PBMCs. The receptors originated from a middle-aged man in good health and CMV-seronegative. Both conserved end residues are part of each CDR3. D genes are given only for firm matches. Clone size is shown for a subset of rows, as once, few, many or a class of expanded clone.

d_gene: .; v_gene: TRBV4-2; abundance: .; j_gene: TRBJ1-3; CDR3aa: CASSQVSSGNTIYF; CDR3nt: TGTGCCAGCAGCCAAGTTAGCTCTGGAAACACCATATATTTT
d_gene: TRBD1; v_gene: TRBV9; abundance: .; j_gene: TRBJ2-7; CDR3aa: CASSAGQGPYEQYF; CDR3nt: TGTGCCAGCAGCGCTGGACAGGGCCCCTACGAGCAGTACTTC
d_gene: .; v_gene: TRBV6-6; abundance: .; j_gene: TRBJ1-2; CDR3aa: CASIAGGEGYTF; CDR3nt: TGTGCGAGCATAGCGGGGGGTGAAGGCTACACCTTC
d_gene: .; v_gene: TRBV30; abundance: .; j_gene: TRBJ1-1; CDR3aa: CAWTPGVEAFF; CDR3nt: TGTGCCTGGACTCCGGGAGTTGAAGCTTTCTTT
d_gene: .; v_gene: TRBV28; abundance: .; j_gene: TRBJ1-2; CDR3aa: CASSLGGWYGYTF; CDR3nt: TGTGCCAGCAGTTTAGGGGGGTGGTATGGCTACACCTTC
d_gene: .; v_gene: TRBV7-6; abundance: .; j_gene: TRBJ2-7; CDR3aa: CASSLYAGVFDEQYF; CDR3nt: TGTGCCAGCAGCTTATATGCAGGGGTATTTGACGAGCAGTACTTC
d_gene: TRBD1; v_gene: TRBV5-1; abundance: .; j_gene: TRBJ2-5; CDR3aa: CASSLTGGAETQYF; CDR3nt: TGCGCCAGCAGCTTGACAGGGGGCGCAGAGACCCAGTACTTC
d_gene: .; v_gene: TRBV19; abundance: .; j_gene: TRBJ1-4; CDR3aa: CASSNQGINEKLFF; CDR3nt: TGTGCCAGTAGTAATCAGGGAATAAATGAAAAACTGTTTTTT
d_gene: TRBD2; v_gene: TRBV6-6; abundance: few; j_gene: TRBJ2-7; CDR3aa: CASSYPRTSGDYEQYF; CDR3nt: TGTGCCAGCAGTTACCCACGGACTAGCGGGGACTACGAGCAGTACTTC
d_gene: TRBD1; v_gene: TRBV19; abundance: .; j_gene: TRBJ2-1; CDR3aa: CAGGTGNTNEQFF; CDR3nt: TGTGCCGGAGGGACAGGGAATACGAATGAGCAGTTCTTC
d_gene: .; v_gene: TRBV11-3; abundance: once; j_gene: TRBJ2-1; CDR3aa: CASSLDWAEQFF; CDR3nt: TGTGCCAGCAGCTTAGATTGGGCCGAGCAGTTCTTC
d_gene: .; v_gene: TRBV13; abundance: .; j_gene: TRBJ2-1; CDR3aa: CASSLLSGKQQFF; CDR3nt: TGTGCCAGCAGCTTACTTTCCGGGAAACAGCAGTTCTTC
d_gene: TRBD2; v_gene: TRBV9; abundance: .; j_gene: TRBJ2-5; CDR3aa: CASSAGLAGDQETQYF; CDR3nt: TGTGCCAGCAGCGCGGGACTAGCGGGGGACCAAGAGACCCAGTACTTC
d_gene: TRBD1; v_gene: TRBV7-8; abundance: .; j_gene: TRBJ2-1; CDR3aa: CASSPRTGLNEQFF; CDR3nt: TGTGCCAGCAGCCCGCGGACAGGGCTGAATGAGCAGTTCTTC
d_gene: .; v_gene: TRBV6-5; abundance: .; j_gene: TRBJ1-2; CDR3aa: CASSYSTTGGGYTF; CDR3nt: TGTGCCAGCAGTTACTCGACGACAGGAGGTGGCTACACCTTC
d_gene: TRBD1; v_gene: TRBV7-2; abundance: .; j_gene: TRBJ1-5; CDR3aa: CASSLAGRGANQPQHF; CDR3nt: TGTGCCAGCAGCTTAGCGGGCAGGGGGGCCAATCAGCCCCAGCATTTT
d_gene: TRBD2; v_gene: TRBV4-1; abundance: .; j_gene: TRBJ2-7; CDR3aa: CASSPRSSGGLYEQYF; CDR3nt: TGCGCCAGCAGCCCGCGCTCTAGCGGGGGGCTTTACGAGCAGTACTTC
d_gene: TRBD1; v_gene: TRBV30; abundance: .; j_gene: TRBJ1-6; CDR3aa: CAWRPGDRERSPLHF; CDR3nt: TGTGCCTGGAGACCAGGGGACAGGGAGCGATCACCCCTCCACTTT
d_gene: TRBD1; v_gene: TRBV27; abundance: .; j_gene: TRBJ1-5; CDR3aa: CASSPQFGQGVNQPQHF; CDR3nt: TGTGCCAGCAGTCCTCAGTTCGGACAGGGAGTCAATCAGCCCCAGCATTTT
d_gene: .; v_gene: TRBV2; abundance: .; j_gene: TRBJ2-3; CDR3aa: CASSVVRGTHTDTQYF; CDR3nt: TGTGCCAGCAGTGTAGTACGGGGGACCCACACAGATACGCAGTATTTT
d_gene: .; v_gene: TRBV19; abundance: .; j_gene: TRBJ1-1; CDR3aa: CASSIDRDTEAFF; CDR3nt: TGTGCCAGTAGTATAGACAGGGACACTGAAGCTTTCTTT
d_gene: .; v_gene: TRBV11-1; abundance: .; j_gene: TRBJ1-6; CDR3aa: CASSYSRGASGSPLHF; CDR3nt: TGTGCCAGCAGCTATAGCCGGGGGGCCTCTGGTTCACCCCTCCACTTT
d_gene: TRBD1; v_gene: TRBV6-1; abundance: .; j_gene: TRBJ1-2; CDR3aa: CAEGQGFPYGYTF; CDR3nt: TGTGCCGAGGGACAGGGATTTCCCTATGGCTACACCTTC
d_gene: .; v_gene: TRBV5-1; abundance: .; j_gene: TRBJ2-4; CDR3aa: CASSLGGLSIQYF; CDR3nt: TGCGCCAGCAGCTTGGGAGGGCTCAGCATTCAGTACTTC
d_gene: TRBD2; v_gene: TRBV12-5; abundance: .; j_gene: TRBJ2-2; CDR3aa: CASGFPIAGGPNTGELFF; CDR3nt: TGTGCTAGTGGTTTCCCTATAGCGGGGGGGCCGAACACCGGGGAGCTGTTTTTT
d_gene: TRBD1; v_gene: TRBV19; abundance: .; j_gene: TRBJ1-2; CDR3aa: CASRTRTGDRGYTF; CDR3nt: TGTGCCAGTAGAACCCGAACAGGGGACAGAGGCTACACCTTC
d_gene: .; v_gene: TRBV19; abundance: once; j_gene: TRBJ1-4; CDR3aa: CASSARGGGYNEKLFF; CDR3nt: TGTGCCAGTAGTGCCCGGGGGGGCGGCTATAATGAAAAACTGTTTTTT
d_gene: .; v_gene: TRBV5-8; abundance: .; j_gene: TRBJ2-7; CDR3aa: CVSWAGKTYEQYF; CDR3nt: TGTGTCTCTTGGGCAGGAAAAACCTACGAGCAGTACTTC